Given below is one T cell receptor beta chain in context. The sample holds a few counts of this clone. Its antigen remains unidentified. It has no much larger one-base neighbor in the sample; base qualities were not kept. The record originates from a study of cytomegalovirus exposure and HLA in healthy donors (dated by TCRdb to the late 2010s). Turning to the overall study: An earlier analysis of approximately 640 of the donors reported about 250 Gb of sequence data and about 100 million unique TCR beta sequences from 150 million to 200 million T cells. In addition to the first cohort of 650 to 750 subjects, a separate validation cohort of 120 different subjects was used. All discovery cohort repertoires had been generated on a single sequencing platform. Alongside the repertoire data, information on donor age, sex, ethnicity and CMV serostatus was compiled. Roughly 300 gigabases of sequencing data and 70 million to 100 million unique TCR sequences made up an early release that covered around 640 HLA-typed donors. Rather than using new phenotypic data, the later analysis identified candidate immune exposures from TCR beta sequences and from how often those sequences occurred across donors. To study patterns of TCR occurrence, a later analysis re-analyzed previously published TCR beta repertoires from around 700 donors and added high-resolution HLA genotyping. In a later genetic analysis, genome-wide SNP genotypes for 398 of the 666 donors were used, and that subset was treated as a discovery cohort. Among the 398 genotyped donors, around 81% belonged to the genetic ancestry cluster associated with self-reported Caucasian donors. Typing coverage varied by locus: 629-630 donors for A, B, C, DRB1 and DQB1; under 550 for DQA1; some 610 for DPA1; 400 to 480 for DPB1. To predict cytomegalovirus infection status, the study brought together high-throughput TCR immunosequencing, statistical association of individual TCRs with disease status, and machine learning. To decide whether each TCR beta V gene segment behaved as functional or pseudogenic, an earlier analysis of fewer than 750 of the donors relied on high-throughput TCR beta sequencing. Class I and class II HLA loci were covered by the typing at four-digit resolution. Because of strong linkage in the cohort, roughly 5 DR-DQ haplotypes were treated as single units for association and clustering. Among 350 to 400 genotyped donors of the cohort, an average of 235,054 unique TCR beta nucleotide sequences were sequenced per donor, roughly 18% of them non-productive. The study aimed to test whether cataloging public T cell receptors could reveal signatures of past pathogen exposure. The study profiled the T cell repertoires of 550 to 700 subjects by immunosequencing and related them to cytomegalovirus serostatus. The investigation overall reported the following: For the cohort, immune exposure information was limited to CMV serostatus. In the study, approximately 150 TCR beta chains were listed as associated with cytomegalovirus. The presence/absence analyses assumed that sequencing depth was roughly uniform across donors, and that assumption may not be true. Correlated functional status among segregating V segments might be attributable to linkage disequilibrium, but an unknown experimental factor could not be ruled out. Because some donors lacked HLA typing at each locus, the association tests relied only on the typed subset. A further reported finding was that TCR beta sequences accurately predicted the HLA-A and HLA-B alleles for most subjects in the first cohort. A later analysis found that most CMV-associated TCR beta chains appeared HLA-restricted, with HLA associations seemingly driven largely by CMV exposure. In vitro tests confirmed that a few of the cytomegalovirus-associated TCR beta chains recognize cytomegalovirus antigens. Specific HLA alleles were associated with 16,951 TCR beta sequences at a false discovery rate of 0.05 in a later analysis. Compared with the roughly 670-donor mean, donors in an Asian-associated ancestry cluster had fewer N-insertions in productive TCRs, according to a later genetic analysis. Strong co-occurrence of HLA alleles, especially DR and DQ, made assigning TCR associations to individual alleles difficult. Some IMGT-functional V segments, including TRBV6-2 and TRBV6-3, could not be distinguished by the 87-base-pair reads and were therefore excluded. V-gene and J-gene trimming of TCR beta chains was associated with a missense DCLRE1C variant in a later genetic analysis, and the association was replicated in an independent cohort. It was suggested by the authors that the approach could potentially be generalized to other disease states and immunological phenotypes. A later analysis found that TCR association rates varied across HLA loci, with DRB1 alleles showing the most associated TCRs and HLA-C alleles the fewest. A later analysis reported that several top co-occurrence clusters appeared linked to parvovirus B19, influenza, CMV and Epstein-Barr virus. Because counts were too low, about 17 rarely observed V segments, including chromosome 9 orphons, were excluded from the earlier analysis of 587 of the donors. A cluster of highly shared sequence variants was judged likely to be a technical artifact of the sequencing pipeline. The classifier was reported to diagnose cytomegalovirus status with high specificity and sensitivity in both the original cohort and the validation cohort. An earlier analysis of 587 of the donors showed that most TCR beta V segments appeared in productive rearrangements either about 87% or about 30% of the time, which broadly matched IMGT annotations. In this cohort, only TCR beta chains were sequenced, and detectable features were limited by the absence of alpha or paired-chain data. Compared with equally common non-associated chains, HLA-associated TCR beta chains in a later analysis were more clonally expanded and had lower generation probabilities. While some public TCRs were present in many individuals, most TCR sequences turned up only very rarely across donors.

Libraries were built with the immunoSEQ multiplex PCR assay. The multiplex PCR relied on a mix of 60 forward primers for TCR Vbeta segments and 13 reverse primers for TCR Jbeta segments. The CDR3 region of rearranged TCR beta genes was amplified from genomic DNA by a multiplex PCR assay. Amplified TCR beta libraries were sequenced as 87-base-pair reads on the Illumina HiSeq System. Per the authors' processing: A later analysis tallied some 79 million unique TCR beta chains across the 640 or so repertoires, and approximately 11 million of those chains were shared by two or more donors. Raw reads were error-corrected and collapsed into unique sequences by a nearest-neighbor algorithm in which closely related sequences were merged to remove PCR and sequencing errors. Alignment of CDR3 sequences to IMGT reference sequences was used to assign V, D and J gene segments. For a sequence to be retained, a match of at least six nucleotides to both a V gene segment and a J gene segment was required. Rearrangements were classified as productive when the CDR3 lacked stop codons and remained in frame with V and J, and all other rearrangements were classified as non-productive. CDR3 was defined by IMGT convention, running from the second conserved V-encoded cysteine to the conserved J-encoded phenylalanine. The earlier analysis of about 590 of the donors excluded sequences that lacked an unambiguous match to a single V gene segment. An earlier analysis of around 600 of the donors classified V segments as functional when productive rearrangements were above 56.7% and as segregating when the standard deviation between donors was above 5%. A statistical classification framework was developed to diagnose cytomegalovirus status using the catalog of TCR beta chain sequences. In a later analysis, V and J genes were assigned by comparing TCR nucleotide sequences against IMGT/GENE-DB human TR gene sequences. In a later analysis, CDR3 sequences and most-parsimonious VDJ recombination scenarios were assigned using the TCRdist pipeline. In a later analysis, every TCR beta chain was defined by the combination of its CDR3 amino acid sequence and its V-gene family, and reads without a unique V-gene family were dropped. A later analysis removed several hundred highly shared, low-generation-probability nucleotide sequences to deal with suspected cross-contamination and a sequencing artifact. A later analysis calculated a clonal expansion index for each public chain from normalized within-repertoire ranks of inferred template counts. In a later analysis, generation probabilities were computed using a VDJ recombination model fitted to out-of-frame rearrangements, and the results were checked against IGoR. In a later analysis, TCR-TCR, TCR-HLA and TCR-CMV co-occurrence was scored with hypergeometric tests, and a repertoire-size bias correction was applied to TCR pairs. False discovery rates were estimated in a later analysis by permuting HLA or CMV assignments 20 times. In a later analysis, co-occurring TCRs were grouped with DBSCAN, and TCRdist sequence similarity was added when clustering was performed within HLA-allele-positive subsets. For co-occurrence clustering, repertoires with fewer than 30,000 or more than 120,000 public chains were excluded, along with four to six repertoires with anomalous nucleotide sharing. TCRdb obtained this table from immuneACCESS and retained in-frame rearrangements with V and J assigned. These tables miss some clones; where compared with another copy, unresolved V genes account for less than half of the shortfall, and the remainder is unexplained. V, J and clone size are those of that table, while D and trimming were read from the DNA. This sample has approximately 76,000 clones in its table, and less than 80% of those were observed once. The ten largest clonotypes hold 2.5% of the sample.

In total, more than 500 healthy bone marrow donors made up the cohort. At the time of sampling, all cohort members were nominally healthy, though unrecorded immune exposures were likely present. The donor was CMV seronegative and was included in the group of hundreds of seronegative cohort members. A peripheral blood sample was provided by each donor, and peripheral blood mononuclear cells were used for TCR beta sequencing. The Qiagen DNeasy Blood Extraction Kit was used to extract genomic DNA from the blood cell samples. The CDR3 holds 14 amino acids from the cysteine to the phenylalanine. Kept here is only the CDR3 DNA, which spans 42 bases and is read in frame from base 1. Per the germline V gene, MNHNS is the CDR1 and SASEGT is the CDR2. V is cut by 2 bases and J by 6 bases, and the space between the germline ends is 14 bases.

The sequencing sample was made of PBMCs. This sequence originates from a young man in good health and CMV-seronegative. Rearrangement joined TRBV6-1 to TRBJ2-7, with the identity of the D gene unclear. The nucleotides read TGTGCCAGCAGTGAAAGACACCCCGAGAGCGAGCAGTACTTC. It specifies CASSERHPESEQYF.